This T cell receptor (beta chain) was retrieved from a study of T cell responses to AZD1222 COVID-19 vaccine. Overall study results and limits: The donors showed a predominance of white British ancestry and of females, with possible underestimation of clonal diversity. Seropositive AZD1222 recipients at baseline numbered only six or seven. Targets within unmutated variant regions were reportedly found for nearly half of spike-specific TCRs. Sampled repertoires all dated from after the peak T cell response.

Germline CDR1 SGHAT, CDR2 FQNNGV. This CDR3 is 16 amino acids long. V was pared by 1 base and J by 4 bases, with 7 bases of the junction left unmatched. Data came from immunoSEQ multiplex PCR; TCRdb stores just in-frame clones and leaves some out. The repertoire holds some 86,000 clones, with 70% to 90% as singletons. Details on this clone: Its antigen is currently unknown.

This chain links TRBV11-2 with TRBJ2-1; 7 bases align to TRBD1. Sequenced material: peripheral blood, taken on day 0 of AZD1222 vaccination. The sequence was obtained from an adult in good health. The CDR3 region is CASSLAGTAQYNEQFF. The CDR3 nucleotides are TGTGCCAGCAGCTTAGCCGGGACAGCCCAGTACAATGAGCAGTTCTTC.